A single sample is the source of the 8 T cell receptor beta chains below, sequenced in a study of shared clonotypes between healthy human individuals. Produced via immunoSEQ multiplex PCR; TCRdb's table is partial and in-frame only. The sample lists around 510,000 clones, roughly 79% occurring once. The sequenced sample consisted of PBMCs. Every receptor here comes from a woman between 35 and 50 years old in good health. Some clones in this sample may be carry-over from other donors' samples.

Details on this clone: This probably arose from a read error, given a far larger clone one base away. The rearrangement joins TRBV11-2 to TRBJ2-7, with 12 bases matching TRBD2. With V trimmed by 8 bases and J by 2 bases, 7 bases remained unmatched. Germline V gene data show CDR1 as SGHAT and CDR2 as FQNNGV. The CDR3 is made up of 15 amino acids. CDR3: CASGSLAGGAYEQYF. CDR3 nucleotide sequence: TGTGCCAGCGGCTCCCTAGCGGGAGGGGCCTACGAGCAGTACTTC.

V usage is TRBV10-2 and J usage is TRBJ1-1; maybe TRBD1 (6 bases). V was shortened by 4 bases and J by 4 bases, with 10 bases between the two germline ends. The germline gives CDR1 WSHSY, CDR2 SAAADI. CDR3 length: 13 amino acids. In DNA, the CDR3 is TGCGCCAGCAGTGTTGGGGGGCCCACTGAAGCTTTCTTT. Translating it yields CASSVGGPTEAFF.

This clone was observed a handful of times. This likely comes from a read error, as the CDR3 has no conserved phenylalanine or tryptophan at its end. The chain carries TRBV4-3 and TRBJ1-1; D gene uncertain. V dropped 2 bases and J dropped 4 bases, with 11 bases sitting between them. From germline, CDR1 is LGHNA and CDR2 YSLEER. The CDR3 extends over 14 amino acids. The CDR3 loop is CASSQRTSSTEAFL. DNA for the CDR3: TGCGCCAGCAGCCAACGTACGTCGAGCACTGAAGCTTTCCTT.

The CDR3 protein is CASSLASYEQYF. In DNA form, the CDR3 reads TGTGCCAGCAGCTTAGCCTCCTACGAGCAGTACTTC. The rearrangement uses TRBV11-2 and TRBJ2-5, with D hard to call. The end of the DNA fits TRBJ2-7 better, so the J call may be wrong. This CDR3 comprises 12 residues. Germline loops: CDR1 SGHAT, CDR2 FQNNGV.

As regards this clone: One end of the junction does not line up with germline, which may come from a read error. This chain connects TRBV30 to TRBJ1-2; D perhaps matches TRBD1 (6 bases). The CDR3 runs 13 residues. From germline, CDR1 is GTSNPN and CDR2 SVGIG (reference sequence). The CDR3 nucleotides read TGTGCCCGGAGGGGGAAGGGAAGGGCTGGCTACACCTTC. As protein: CARRGKGRAGYTF.

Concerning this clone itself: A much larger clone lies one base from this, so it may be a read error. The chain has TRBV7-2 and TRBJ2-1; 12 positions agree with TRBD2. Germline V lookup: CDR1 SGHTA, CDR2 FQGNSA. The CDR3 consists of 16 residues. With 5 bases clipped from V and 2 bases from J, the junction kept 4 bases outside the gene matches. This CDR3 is CASSQLAGGTYNEQFF. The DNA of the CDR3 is TGTGCCAGCAGCCAACTAGCGGGAGGAACCTACAATGAGCAGTTCTTC. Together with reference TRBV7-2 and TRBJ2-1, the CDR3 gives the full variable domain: GAGVSQSPSNKVTEKGKDVELRCDPISGHTALYWYRQSLGQGLEFLIYFQGNSAPDKSGLPSDRFSAERTGGSVSTLTIQRTQQEDSAVYLCASSQLAGGTYNEQFFGPGTRLTVL.

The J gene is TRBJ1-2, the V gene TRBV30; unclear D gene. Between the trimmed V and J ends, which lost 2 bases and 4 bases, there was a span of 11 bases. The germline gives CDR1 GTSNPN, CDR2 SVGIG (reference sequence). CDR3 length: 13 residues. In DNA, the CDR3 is TGTGCCTGGAGTCCGTCGCGGGTCTATGGCTACACCTTC. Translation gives CAWSPSRVYGYTF.

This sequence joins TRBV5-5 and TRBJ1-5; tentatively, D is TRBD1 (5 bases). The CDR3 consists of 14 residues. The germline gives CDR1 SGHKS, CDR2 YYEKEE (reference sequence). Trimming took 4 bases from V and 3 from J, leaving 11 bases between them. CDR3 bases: TGTGCCAGCAGCCGTGACAGCTCCAATCAGCCCCAGCATTTT. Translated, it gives CASSRDSSNQPQHF.